Reported below is one T cell receptor (beta chain). No antigen is known for it. Time point: cycle 4 day 1 (C4D1), after five to seven weeks of nivolumab. Relapse was seen in all patients after autologous stem cell transplantation, and brentuximab vedotin exposure was variable. Magnetic negative selection purified CD4+ T cells from thawed PBMCs. The source of the sample is a study of PD-1 blockade in classical Hodgkin lymphoma. At the level of the study: Nivolumab dosing for patients was 3 mg/kg, administered intravenously every 2 weeks. Broader study findings: According to reports, newly diagnosed patients had lower baseline TCR diversity than healthy donors, and relapsed/refractory patients had lower baseline TCR diversity still. Complete responders showed a baseline diversity that resembled the diversity of newly diagnosed patients.

Measured with immunoSEQ multiplex PCR; TCRdb has only the in-frame clones, and not every one. The sample lists some 30,000 clones, around 85% seen once, with over 2% in the top ten. Sample: CD4+ T cells from blood, taken before the fourth cycle of nivolumab. The receptor was derived from a human donor with classical Hodgkin lymphoma.

DNA for the CDR3: TGTGCCAGTAGTATCGTCAGTTATAGCAATCAGCCCCAGCATTTT. It is translated as CASSIVSYSNQPQHF. The chain couples TRBV19 to TRBJ1-5; D ambiguous. The CDR3 totals 15 residues. The germline gives CDR1 LNHDA, CDR2 SQIVND (reference sequence). Trimming removed 3 bases from V and 0 bases from J, with 9 bases in between.